This TCR beta chain was identified during a study of blood T cell repertoires in COVID-19. Across the whole study: Spain, Italy and the United States supplied samples that represented acute and convalescent COVID-19. From T cells, B-cell-depleted T cells, or PBMCs came the material, which was cDNA or gDNA.

Original processing methods: Reference gene primers were amplified, and this amplification served to estimate nucleated cell counts. Generated by immunoSEQ multiplex PCR, the TCRdb table keeps only in-frame clones and is missing some. The D gene and trimming were derived from the DNA, and the V and J assignments and clone size from that table. The sample has about 420,000 clones, roughly 89% seen once; the top ten hold 0.8% to 0.9%. This CDR3 spans 13 amino acids. Germline CDR1 and CDR2: MNHEY and SMNVEV (reference sequence). V lost 4 bases to trimming and J lost 2 bases; unmatched junction nucleotides: 1.

The sequence was collected from a man between 18 and 35 years old with COVID-19, enrolled during active disease. The material sequenced was peripheral blood. V usage is TRBV27 and J usage is TRBJ1-1, with 7 nucleotides matching TRBD1. The CDR3 region is CASSWTGNTEAFF. The CDR3 DNA sequence: TGTGCCAGCAGTTGGACAGGCAACACTGAAGCTTTCTTT.